A single sample gave rise to the 10 T cell receptor beta chains below, sequenced in a study of cytomegalovirus exposure and HLA in healthy donors. 13 Jbeta primers and 60 Vbeta primers were used for the PCR. Clones were sequenced by immunoSEQ multiplex PCR, and TCRdb holds only the in-frame ones, with some missing. The sample shows roughly 120,000 clones, roughly 74% of them seen only once. Sequenced input: PBMCs. Every receptor here comes from a man in his forties in good health and CMV-seronegative.

V gene TRBV2 combines with J gene TRBJ1-2, with D possibly matching TRBD1 (5 bases). The CDR3 has 13 residues. Trimming removed 4 bases from V and 5 bases from J, with 11 bases in between. Germline-derived CDR1 and CDR2 are SNHLY and FYNNEI. CDR3 sequence reads: CASSVAGGYGYTF. For the CDR3, the DNA is TGTGCCAGCAGTGTCGCGGGGGGGTATGGCTACACCTTC.

This clone has a single count. This sequence joins TRBV9 and TRBJ1-5, with a possible D match to TRBD1 (6 bases). This CDR3 comprises 13 residues. The germline V gene encodes CDR1 SGDLS and CDR2 YYNGEE. V was clipped by 4 bases and J by 2 bases, with 7 bases between them. CDR3 residues: CASSSGGNQPQHF. As DNA, the CDR3 is TGTGCCAGCAGCTCAGGGGGCAATCAGCCCCAGCATTTT.

This sequence joins TRBV2 and TRBJ2-7, with D perhaps TRBD2 (5 bases). V was trimmed by 6 bases and J by 3 bases, leaving 15 bases between them. Looked up from germline, CDR1 is SNHLY and CDR2 is FYNNEI. The CDR3 totals 14 residues. The CDR3 region has the DNA TGTGCCAGCAGGGAACCGGGGTCCTACTACGAGCAGTACTTC. As protein: CASREPGSYYEQYF.

CDR3 protein: CASSGLGQPNTEAFF. Written as DNA, the CDR3 is TGTGCCAGCAGTGGCCTGGGGCAGCCCAACACTGAAGCTTTCTTT. J is TRBJ1-1 and V is TRBV6-1; a possible D gene is TRBD1 (5 bases). The germline V gene encodes CDR1 MNHNS and CDR2 SASEGT. The V and J ends lost 4 bases and 2 bases respectively, with 14 bases between them. The CDR3 is 15 residues long.

The chain carries TRBV4-3 and TRBJ1-1; 9 bases line up with TRBD1. The CDR3 length is 14 residues. The trim removed 5 bases at V and 1 base at J, leaving 2 bases unmatched. Looked up from germline, CDR1 is LGHNA and CDR2 is YSLEER. The CDR3 DNA sequence: TGCGCCAGCAGCACGGACAGGGGGAACACTGAAGCTTTCTTT. It specifies CASSTDRGNTEAFF.

V usage is TRBV19 and J usage is TRBJ1-2, with 8 bases lining up with TRBD1. Unmatched junction bases numbered 8, after V lost 7 bases and J lost 7 bases. Germline CDR1 reads LNHDA; CDR2 reads SQIVND (reference sequence). This CDR3 comprises 13 residues. The CDR3 DNA sequence: TGTGCCAGTAAGTCGGAGGACAGGGCTGGCTACACCTTC. Its translation: CASKSEDRAGYTF.

This clone came up once. This chain connects TRBV10-3 to TRBJ2-4; D gene uncertain. CDR3 length: 12 residues. Germline V gives CDR1 ENHRY, CDR2 SYGVKD. Trimming removed 2 bases at V and 4 bases at J, with 3 bases between. The CDR3 here is CAISEPKNIQYF. CDR3 sequence (DNA): TGTGCCATCAGTGAGCCGAAAAACATTCAGTACTTC.

The genes are TRBV4-1 and TRBJ2-7; 12 nucleotides align to TRBD2. V was clipped by 0 bases and J by 10 bases; unmatched bases: 7. The CDR3 length is 15 residues. Germline V gives CDR1 MGHRA, CDR2 YSYEKL. The chain's CDR3 is CASSQERLAGAPQYF. In DNA, the CDR3 is TGCGCCAGCAGCCAAGAGAGACTAGCGGGGGCGCCTCAGTACTTC.

This rearrangement joins TRBV7-9 to TRBJ2-4; D remains unclear. The CDR3 spans 11 residues. V lost 4 bases and J 10 bases, leaving 8 bases between the germline ends. Germline assignment: CDR1 SEHNR and CDR2 FQNEAQ (reference sequence). The CDR3 sequence: CASSSGLIQYF. In DNA form, the CDR3 reads TGTGCCAGCAGCTCCGGGTTGATTCAGTACTTC.

The chain is built from TRBV6-6 and TRBJ1-1, with D perhaps TRBD1 (5 bases). CDR1 MNHNY and CDR2 SVGAGI come from the germline V gene (reference sequence). The CDR3 is 14 residues long. V lost 3 bases to trimming and J lost 4 bases, with 12 bases between them. CDR3 region: CASSYRAGGTEAFF. The CDR3 nucleotides are TGTGCCAGCAGTTATCGCGCCGGGGGCACTGAAGCTTTCTTT.